This T cell receptor (beta chain) was captured by sequencing in a study of Ad26.COV2.S vaccination and SARS-CoV-2 variants. Study in general: Ad26.COV2.S given intramuscularly, once or twice 56 days apart.

The germline gives CDR1 SGDLS, CDR2 YYNGEE. The CDR3 runs to 15 residues. The germline V and J ends were trimmed by 4 bases and 4 bases, with 14 bases remaining between them. Treatment specified: 19 received Ad26.COV2.S at low or high dose, single or two shots; 5 received placebo; per-sample allocation not given. Sampling was performed 63 days after the first vaccine or placebo injection. Sequencing was performed with immunoSEQ multiplex PCR; in TCRdb, only in-frame clones are kept and a portion is missing. Among 380,000 or so clones listed, 88% were seen once. The V gene is TRBV9, the J gene TRBJ2-2; tentative D call: TRBD1 (6 bases). This receptor was taken from a person aged 18-60 years who received the Ad26.COV2.S COVID-19 vaccine or a placebo. Sequenced material: peripheral blood, taken in a trial of Ad26.COV2.S vaccine versus placebo. The CDR3, as DNA: TGTGCCAGCAGCATAACAGGGTTGGGCACCGGGGAGCTGTTTTTT. It codes for CASSITGLGTGELFF.